This T cell receptor (beta chain) was recovered during a study of T cell responses to AZD1222 COVID-19 vaccine. Trimming pared 7 bases from V and 8 bases from J, leaving 32 bases between. The length of the CDR3 is 17 residues. CDR1 and CDR2 from the germline V gene are SQVTM and ANQGSEA. Clones were sequenced by immunoSEQ multiplex PCR, and TCRdb holds only the in-frame ones, with some missing. This table holds 150,000 to 200,000 clones, roughly 93% found once. This clone was observed a handful of times. This rearrangement joins TRBV29-1 to TRBJ1-2; D is uncertain. The sample in question was peripheral blood, obtained on day 0 of AZD1222 vaccination. The clonotype was recovered from an adult in good health. CDR3 DNA: TGCAGCGCATTGACGCCCATGGTCGGACCCCACTTCGGGGGCTACACCTTC. Translation: CSALTPMVGPHFGGYTF.